This entry lists 28 T cell receptor beta chains sequenced from one sample in a study of T cells in tuberculosis. Method: immunoSEQ multiplex PCR; TCRdb's copy keeps in-frame clones and lacks some. This table has about 88,000 clones, just over 90% appearing once. After thawing and overnight rest, PBMC were stained with GMM-loaded CD1B tetramer, viability dye and anti-CD3 for sorting. CD1B tetramers were loaded with Rhodococcus equi-derived C32 glucose monomycolate. The sequenced sample was CD1b-GMM tetramer-negative cells sorted from PBMCs. The receptors originated from an adult woman with latent tuberculosis.

About this clone: This sample also contains other DNA sequences that code for the same CDR3. This chain joins TRBV30 and TRBJ1-2; 7 bases map to TRBD1. The junction had 2 bases not matched to a gene; V was cut back by 3 bases and J by 4 bases. CDR3 size: 12 residues. CDR1 GTSNPN and CDR2 SVGIG come from the germline V gene (reference sequence). CDR3 amino acids: CAWSGTAYGYTF. In DNA, the CDR3 is TGTGCCTGGAGCGGGACAGCCTATGGCTACACCTTC.

The chain couples TRBV5-4 to TRBJ2-3, with TRBD1 as a possible D gene (6 bases). Germline CDR1 and CDR2: SGHNT and YYREEE (reference sequence). Between the trimmed V and J ends, which lost 1 base and 1 base, there was a span of 10 bases. The CDR3 loop spans 15 amino acids. CDR3 sequence (DNA): TGTGCCAGCAGCTTGACACCAGGGGGCACAGATACGCAGTATTTT. Its translation is CASSLTPGGTDTQYF. The full variable domain, with the rest looked up from reference TRBV5-4 and TRBJ2-3, is ETGVTQSPTHLIKTRGQQVTLRCSSQSGHNTVSWYQQALGQGPQFIFQYYREEENGRGNFPPRFSGLQFPNYSSELNVNALELDDSALYLCASSLTPGGTDTQYFGPGTRLTVL.

This clone was detected a few times. The same CDR3 arises from other DNA sequences in this sample as well. This chain links TRBV27 with TRBJ2-2; TRBD2 might be the D (6 bases). The germline gives CDR1 MNHEY, CDR2 SMNVEV (reference sequence). Between the trimmed V and J ends, which lost 6 bases and 2 bases, there was a span of 13 bases. This CDR3 region has 15 residues. The CDR3: CASSLGLLNTGELFF. The CDR3 region has the DNA TGTGCCAGCAGCCTGGGACTGCTTAACACCGGGGAGCTGTTTTTT.

The chain uses TRBV7-6 and TRBJ2-2, with D tentatively TRBD1 (5 bases). Germline values: CDR1 SGHVS, CDR2 FNYEAQ. The CDR3 runs to 15 residues. Trimming took 3 bases from V and 7 from J, leaving 15 bases between them. DNA for the CDR3: TGTGCCAGCAGCTTCATCAGGGCTAGTGGCGGGGAGCTGTTTTTT. It encodes CASSFIRASGGELFF.

This chain connects TRBV5-1 to TRBJ2-7, with TRBD1 identical over 10 bases. The length of the CDR3 is 15 residues. Germline lookup yields CDR1 SGHRS and CDR2 YFSETQ. CDR3 in DNA: TGTGCCAGCAGCTTGGGCGGACAGGGGGTCTACGAGCAGTACGTC. This sequence encodes CASSLGGQGVYEQYV.

The rearrangement joins TRBV2 to TRBJ2-7, with 10 bases aligning to TRBD2. The length of the CDR3 is 14 residues. Trimming removed 5 bases from V and 0 bases from J; junction bases left unmatched: 1. The germline CDR1 and CDR2 sequences are SNHLY and FYNNEI. This CDR3 reads CASSPSGGSYEQYF. In nucleotides, the CDR3 is TGTGCCAGCAGTCCTAGCGGGGGCTCCTACGAGCAGTACTTC.

The chain joins TRBV2 to TRBJ2-7; perhaps TRBD2 as D (5 bases). The length of the CDR3 is 13 residues. Germline CDR1 and CDR2: SNHLY and FYNNEI. CDR3 loop: CASSEWLARASNV. Written as DNA, the CDR3 is TGTGCCAGCAGTGAATGGCTAGCAAGGGCCAGCAACGTC.

The rearrangement links TRBV7-2 to TRBJ2-3, with 9 nucleotides matching TRBD2. Losses at the gene ends were 2 bases for V and 4 bases for J; bases not matched to a gene: 10. CDR3 size: 17 residues. Germline V CDR1 and CDR2: SGHTA, FQGNSA. The CDR3 is CASSLRGGGGASDTQYF. CDR3 DNA sequence: TGTGCCAGCAGCTTAAGGGGCGGCGGGGGGGCCTCAGATACGCAGTATTTT.

This chain joins TRBV5-1 and TRBJ2-7; D gene ambiguous. The ends were cut back, 0 bases at V and 5 bases at J, with 21 bases in the middle. Germline V gene data show CDR1 as SGHRS and CDR2 as YFSETQ. The CDR3 is 17 residues long. The CDR3 is CASSLDAHRSSTDEQYF. DNA of the CDR3: TGCGCCAGCAGCTTGGATGCGCACAGATCGTCCACAGACGAGCAGTACTTC.

For this clone: Relative to the germline gene, one junction end is altered; a read error may explain this. At the DNA level, this CDR3 is encoded by other sequences in the same sample as well. This chain links TRBV6-5 with TRBJ2-5; D is unclear. CDR3 size: 13 residues. In germline, CDR1 is MNHEY, CDR2 SVGAGI. CDR3 nucleotides: TGTGCTAGCAGTCTACGAACGGCAGGGACCCAGTACTTC. It translates to CASSLRTAGTQYF.

The chain links TRBV11-2 to TRBJ2-3, with TRBD1 matching 8 bases. V lost 2 bases and J lost 4; bases outside the gene matches: 5. The CDR3 length is 15 residues. CDR1 is SGHAT and CDR2 is FQNNGV in the germline V gene. The chain's CDR3 is CASSLYRGKADTQYF. The CDR3 DNA sequence: TGTGCCAGCAGCTTATACAGGGGGAAGGCAGATACGCAGTATTTT.

The genes are TRBV30 and TRBJ2-7; D possibly corresponds to TRBD2 (6 bases). CDR3 length equals 13 residues. Trimming left V 0 bases short and J 5 bases short, with 11 bases between. Per the germline V gene, CDR1 is GTSNPN and CDR2 is SVGIG (reference sequence). CDR3 sequence: CAWSVGGVNEQYF. The CDR3 DNA reads as TGTGCCTGGAGTGTCGGAGGGGTCAACGAGCAGTACTTC.

The J gene is TRBJ1-2, the V gene TRBV28; tentative D call: TRBD1 (5 bases). Germline CDR1 is MDHEN and CDR2 is SYDVKM. Deletions cut 7 bases from V and 3 bases from J, with 18 bases between. The CDR3 loop spans 15 amino acids. In DNA, the CDR3 is TGTGCCAGCACCGTAGGACGGGGCGGGGACTATGGCTACACCTTC. Protein sequence: CASTVGRGGDYGYTF.

CDR3 coding DNA: TGTGCCAGCACCGTAGGGGGACTACACTATGGCTACACCTTC. Its translation: CASTVGGLHYGYTF. The J gene is TRBJ1-2, the V gene TRBV28; TRBD1 is a possible D gene (6 bases). The germline CDR1 and CDR2 sequences are MDHEN and SYDVKM. This CDR3 contains 14 residues. V lost 7 bases, J lost 3 bases, and 15 bases lay in between.

The chain couples TRBV19 to TRBJ2-3; 9 nucleotides match TRBD2. The CDR3 extends over 15 amino acids. Germline assignment: CDR1 LNHDA and CDR2 SQIVND (reference sequence). V dropped 4 bases and J dropped 6; count of bases not matched to a gene: 8. The CDR3 region is CASSTPGTSMDTQYF. The CDR3 DNA sequence: TGTGCCAGTAGTACACCCGGGACTAGCATGGATACGCAGTATTTT.

The V gene is TRBV5-1, the J gene TRBJ2-3; TRBD1 matches at 9 bases. The germline gives CDR1 SGHRS, CDR2 YFSETQ. The CDR3 consists of 15 residues. J gave up 2 bases and V 4 bases, and 5 bases lay outside the gene matches. This chain's CDR3 is CASSQRTGDTDTQYF. In DNA, the CDR3 is TGCGCCAGCAGCCAAAGGACAGGGGACACAGATACGCAGTATTTT.

V gene TRBV13 combines with J gene TRBJ2-1; 7 bases line up with TRBD2. V shed 5 bases, J shed 3 bases, and the junction held 7 bases outside the gene matches. Germline CDR1 is PRHDT and CDR2 is FYEKMQ (reference sequence). The CDR3 sequence is 15 residues long. This chain's CDR3 is CASSPSGANYNEQFF. The CDR3 DNA follows: TGTGCCAGCAGCCCCAGCGGGGCGAACTACAATGAGCAGTTCTTC. Variable domain in full (rest from reference TRBV13 and TRBJ2-1): AAGVIQSPRHLIKEKRETATLKCYPIPRHDTVYWYQQGPGQDPQFLISFYEKMQSDKGSIPDRFSAQQFSDYHSELNMSSLELGDSALYFCASSPSGANYNEQFFGPGTRLTVL.

The chain carries TRBV5-8 and TRBJ1-2, with D hard to call. Trimming removed 4 bases at V and 9 bases at J, with 19 bases between. Germline V gives CDR1 SGHTS, CDR2 YDEGEE. CDR3 length equals 14 residues. CDR3 region: CASSRGLLYPSYTF. As DNA, the CDR3 is TGTGCCAGCAGCCGAGGGCTTCTATACCCTAGCTACACCTTC.

The rearrangement joins TRBV7-3 to TRBJ2-1, with 7 bases aligning to TRBD2. Unmatched junction bases numbered 9, after V lost 5 bases and J lost 5 bases. There are 15 residues in the CDR3. Germline CDR1 and CDR2: SGHTA and FQGTGA. CDR3: CASSLRPGGNNEQFF. DNA for the CDR3: TGTGCCAGCAGCCTCCGTCCGGGGGGAAACAATGAGCAGTTCTTC.

The chain carries TRBV5-1 and TRBJ1-4; the match to TRBD1 covers 8 bases. This CDR3 comprises 15 residues. V trimming: 0 bases; J trimming: 5 bases; junction bases outside the gene matches: 3. Germline CDR1 is SGHRS and CDR2 is YFSETQ. CDR3 nucleotide sequence: TGCGCCAGCAGCTTGGCAGGGGGCGGAAATGAAAAACTGTTTTTT. This sequence encodes CASSLAGGGNEKLFF.

V usage is TRBV7-2 and J usage is TRBJ1-1; 8 positions agree with TRBD1. The germline gives CDR1 SGHTA, CDR2 FQGNSA. The CDR3 loop spans 15 amino acids. V shed 3 bases and J 4 bases; nucleotides not matched to a gene: 7. The CDR3: CASSLGTGVFTEAFF. For the CDR3, the DNA is TGTGCCAGCAGCTTGGGGACAGGTGTCTTCACTGAAGCTTTCTTT.

Turning to this clone: This sample includes further DNA sequences coding for the same CDR3. The chain is built from TRBV6-6 and TRBJ2-7; 7 bases align to TRBD1. There are 16 residues in the CDR3. J was trimmed by 2 bases and V by 4 bases; bases with no gene match: 11. Germline CDR1 and CDR2: MNHNY and SVGAGI (reference sequence). Written as DNA, the CDR3 is TGTGCCAGCAGTTCCTCCCCGGGACAGAGACCCTACGAGCAGTACGTC. Translating gives CASSSSPGQRPYEQYV.

The chain's CDR3 is CASSETGPGFTDTQYF. As DNA, the CDR3 is TGTGCCAGCAGTGAAACAGGTCCAGGATTCACAGATACGCAGTATTTT. The chain is built from TRBV25-1 and TRBJ2-3, with D maybe TRBD1 (5 bases). Germline V gene sequence: CDR1 MGHDK, CDR2 SYGVNS. Trimming removed 2 bases at V and 2 bases at J, with 14 bases between. This CDR3 has 16 amino acids.

CDR3 nucleotides: TGTGCCAGCAGCAACACAGGGGTGGATACGCAGTATTTT. The encoded protein is CASSNTGVDTQYF. The chain is built from TRBV11-2 and TRBJ2-3; 7 nucleotides match TRBD1. This CDR3 is built from 13 residues. The germline V gene encodes CDR1 SGHAT and CDR2 FQNNGV. V trimming: 5 bases; J trimming: 6 bases; junction bases outside the gene matches: 5.

The rearrangement links TRBV6-6 to TRBJ1-1, with 7 bases that match TRBD1. V trimming: 5 bases; J trimming: 3 bases; junction bases outside the gene matches: 9. In germline, CDR1 is MNHNY, CDR2 SVGAGI (reference sequence). The CDR3 spans 15 residues. The CDR3 sequence is CASSLTRTGDTEAFF. The CDR3 DNA follows: TGTGCCAGCAGTCTCACTAGGACAGGAGACACTGAAGCTTTCTTT.

The chain employs TRBV2 and TRBJ1-3; TRBD1 might be the D (5 bases). Trimming took off 8 bases at V and 0 bases at J, with 8 bases between the two ends. Germline V gene sequence: CDR1 SNHLY, CDR2 FYNNEI. There are 13 residues in the CDR3. For the CDR3, the DNA is TGTGCCAGCGCGGACAACTCTGGAAACACCATATATTTT. Translation gives CASADNSGNTIYF. Full variable domain (missing parts from reference TRBV2 and TRBJ1-3): EPEVTQTPSHQVTQMGQEVILRCVPISNHLYFYWYRQILGQKVEFLVSFYNNEISEKSEIFDDQFSVERPDGSNFTLKIRSTKLEDSAMYFCASADNSGNTIYFGEGSWLTVV.

V is TRBV19 and J is TRBJ2-1; 8 nucleotides match TRBD2. The germline V gene has CDR1 LNHDA and CDR2 SQIVND (reference sequence). This CDR3 has 16 residues. The J segment lost 6 bases and the V segment lost 1 base, leaving 8 bases of the junction unmatched. CDR3 protein: CASSIASGGNLNEQFF. The CDR3 DNA is TGTGCCAGTAGTATAGCGAGCGGGGGAAACCTCAATGAGCAGTTCTTC.

V usage is TRBV7-2 and J usage is TRBJ1-5; D uncertain. Trimming stripped 2 bases from V and 4 bases from J, with 12 bases between. Germline CDR1 is SGHTA and CDR2 is FQGNSA. This CDR3 has 15 residues. CDR3 protein: CASSLNVRLNQPQHF. The CDR3 DNA reads as TGTGCCAGCAGCTTAAACGTGCGGTTGAATCAGCCCCAGCATTTT. Variable domain in full (rest from reference TRBV7-2 and TRBJ1-5): GAGVSQSPSNKVTEKGKDVELRCDPISGHTALYWYRQSLGQGLEFLIYFQGNSAPDKSGLPSDRFSAERTGGSVSTLTIQRTQQEDSAVYLCASSLNVRLNQPQHFGDGTRLSIL.